This T cell receptor (beta chain) was captured by sequencing in a study of T cells after yellow fever vaccination. V was trimmed by 11 bases and J by 6 bases, leaving 11 bases between them. This CDR3 has 11 amino acids. In germline, CDR1 is ENHRY, CDR2 SYGVKD. TCRdb passed the 5' RACE reads through MiXCR, listing each CDR3 protein once. The repertoire holds roughly 160,000 distinct CDR3 sequences, with 6% to 7.5% as singletons. This clonotype was observed many times. Its target is unknown. Findings of the study overall: Although most clonotypes did not, a small share appeared in both CD4 and CD8 compartments.

The gene calls are TRBV10-3 and TRBJ2-1; D might be TRBD1 or TRBD2, each matching 5 bases. The material sequenced was CD4+ T cells sorted from PBMCs, taken 5 days after the first yellow fever vaccination. This sequence was found in a man between 18 and 35 years old who received the YFV17D yellow fever vaccine. CDR3 sequence reads: CAAGTSNEQFF. CDR3 DNA: TGTGCCGCCGGGACCTCCAATGAGCAGTTCTTC.